The source of this TCR beta chain is a study of T cells in Graves' hyperthyroidism and ophthalmopathy (dated 2019 in TCRdb). Background for the entire study: Peripheral blood was collected at initial diagnosis, before any treatment. To identify TCR V-J signatures that set the groups apart, the researchers used a discovery cohort of 100 patients, made up of fewer than 50 with Graves' ophthalmopathy and about 60 with stable Graves' hyperthyroidism. An independent validation cohort of 18 to 20 hyperthyroidism patients and 17 patients who later progressed to ophthalmopathy tested prospective prediction of ophthalmopathy. For training and testing, the 100 patients in the discovery cohort were randomly divided in a 7:3 ratio. In roughly six Graves' hyperthyroidism patients, the study also compared T-cell repertoires from thyroid tissue with T-cell repertoires from blood. Once sampling was done, hyperthyroidism patients were given methimazole at a starting dose of 30 mg daily, whereas ophthalmopathy patients were given high-dose intravenous methylprednisolone. The paper reports TCR Vbeta CDR3 sequencing of roughly 140 peripheral blood samples: some 44 ophthalmopathy, fewer than 80 hyperthyroidism and around 17 progressor patients.

The research as a whole found: In validation, the model predicted progression to ophthalmopathy with 60% to 71% sensitivity and around 72% specificity, a median of about 6.7 months before onset. Ophthalmopathy was separated from stable hyperthyroidism by a 13 V-J signature model, with about 88% sensitivity and about 81% specificity obtained in cross-validation and 80%/75% obtained in testing. No statistical method was used to set the sample size in advance, and investigators knew the group allocation. Most expanded thyroid clonotypes (frequency above 0.001) were also detected in blood, suggesting blood repertoires may reflect thyroid immune responses.

From the germline V gene, CDR1 is MDHEN and CDR2 is SYDVKM. Trimming at the junction amounts to 6 bases on V and 5 bases on J, and the germline ends lie 7 bases apart. The CDR3 contains 11 residues, cysteine and phenylalanine counted. The CDR3 DNA has 33 bases and is translated from base 1. Stable Graves' hyperthyroidism was defined as no progression to ophthalmopathy during 18 months of follow-up. Hyperthyroidism patients were aged 18 to 65 years and newly diagnosed, with disease duration of less than 2 months. Any patient with an uncontrolled infection, another autoimmune disease, pregnancy or lactation was excluded. Diagnoses were established on the basis of clinical symptoms, serum thyroxine and TRAb, thyroid ultrasound, and orbital computed tomography. Ficoll-Paque density gradient centrifugation was used to isolate PBMCs from around 10 ml of fresh peripheral blood. Total RNA was extracted with Trizol reagent, and quality was checked on an Agilent 2100 Bioanalyzer.

The TCR beta CDR3 regions were amplified from the RNA transcripts. For the first round of RT-PCR on the TCR CDR3, the HTBI primer set was used together with the Qiagen OneStep RT-PCR kit. A second multiplex PCR round built the libraries, followed by size selection and purification. The libraries were sequenced on an Illumina HiSeq2000 using paired-end 100 bp reads. The original methods were these. SOAPnuke was used to process the raw data, removing reads that contained adapters or uncalled bases, had a mean Phred below 15, or lacked an exact match to the constant primer or identifier. High-quality paired reads were merged with COPE v1.2.5, and unique nucleotide sequences were defined as clonotypes. MiTCR v1.1 was used to align clonotypes to the IMGT TRBV, TRBD and TRBJ reference segments. The analysis was restricted to V-J combinations with a frequency above 0.0001, which together covered 98% to 99.2% of the repertoires. A TCS score was defined as the ratio between F50 (clonal expansion) and ExV (chaos), using BLOSUM62-based TCRdist between CDR3 peptides within each V-J. Welch's t-statistics and random forest reduced around 510 V-J features to roughly 13, which were used in a naive Bayes classifier (R e1071). TCRdb trimmed public reads at Q25 via fastp, called clones via MiXCR and kept in-frame beta chains. Rows are unified per CDR3 protein, each entry keeping the most common DNA and genes. The V and J calls shown here were made by TCRdb, not taken from the authors' results. The sample includes some 510,000 distinct CDR3 sequences, with less than 25% observed a single time. 26% of the sample goes to the ten largest clones.

This clonotype has a count of ten or more. Its antigen is unknown. One base away there is no much larger clone; base qualities are not given. The sequence was obtained from a man aged 18 to 35 with Graves' hyperthyroidism. The rearrangement joined TRBV28 to TRBJ1-2; TRBD1 is a weak D gene call, 6 bases matching. The sequenced material came from blood. CDR3 protein: CASSTGYGYTF. The DNA is TGTGCCAGCAGCACAGGGTATGGCTACACCTTC.